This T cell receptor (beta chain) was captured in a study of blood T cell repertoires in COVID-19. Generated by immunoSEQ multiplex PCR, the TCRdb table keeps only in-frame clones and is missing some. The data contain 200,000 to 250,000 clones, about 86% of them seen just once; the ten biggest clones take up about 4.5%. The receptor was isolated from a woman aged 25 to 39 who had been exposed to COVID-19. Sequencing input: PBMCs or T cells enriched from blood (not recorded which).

The CDR3 bases are TGTGCCAGCAGCCCAATGCCGGGACAGGGCCGGCAGTACTTC. Translated: CASSPMPGQGRQYF. The gene calls are TRBV11-2 and TRBJ2-7; 9 bases agree with TRBD1. Germline CDR1 and CDR2: SGHAT and FQNNGV. The V and J ends lost 5 bases and 9 bases, in that order; junction bases with no gene match: 11. This CDR3 has 14 amino acids. Variable domain in full (rest from reference TRBV11-2 and TRBJ2-7): EAGVAQSPRYKIIEKRQSVAFWCNPISGHATLYWYQQILGQGPKLLIQFQNNGVVDDSQLPKDRFSAERLKGVDSTLKIQPAKLEDSAVYLCASSPMPGQGRQYFGPGTRLTVT.